These T cell receptor beta chains were read from a single sample in a study of PD-1 blockade in classical Hodgkin lymphoma. Some clones are missing from TCRdb's copy, which holds only in-frame ones; the method was immunoSEQ multiplex PCR. The sample has 50,000 to 75,000 clones, 80% to 90% seen once. The sequenced sample was peripheral blood mononuclear cells (PBMCs), obtained at baseline. The receptors originated from a human donor with classical Hodgkin lymphoma. Both conserved end residues are part of each CDR3. D genes are given only for firm matches. Size is omitted from some rows. Given values are once, few, many or a class for expanded clones.

D: -
size: -
J: TRBJ1-1
length: 13
V: TRBV28
CDR3: CASTLGRVTEAFF
DNA: TGTGCCAGCACTCTAGGACGGGTCACTGAAGCTTTCTTT

D: -
size: -
J: TRBJ1-3
length: 12
V: TRBV5-1
CDR3: CASSFAGDTIYF
DNA: TGCGCCAGCAGCTTCGCAGGAGACACCATATATTTT

D: -
size: -
J: TRBJ1-4
length: 14
V: TRBV2
CDR3: CASSPRGYGEKLFF
DNA: TGTGCCAGCAGTCCTAGGGGGTACGGAGAAAAACTGTTTTTT

D: -
size: -
J: TRBJ1-6
length: 14
V: TRBV5-1
CDR3: CASWSTEGYSPLHF
DNA: TGCGCCAGCTGGAGCACAGAGGGCTATTCACCCCTCCACTTT

D: TRBD1
size: -
J: TRBJ1-2
length: 15
V: TRBV19
CDR3: CASSPRTGGYYGYTF
DNA: TGTGCCAGTAGTCCTAGAACAGGGGGCTACTATGGCTACACCTTC

D: -
size: -
J: TRBJ2-7
length: 14
V: TRBV7-2
CDR3: CASKIPGITYEQYF
DNA: TGTGCCAGCAAGATCCCTGGGATAACCTACGAGCAGTACTTC

D: -
size: once
J: TRBJ1-1
length: 15
V: TRBV9
CDR3: CASSETQGRGTEAFF
DNA: TGTGCCAGCAGCGAAACACAGGGACGGGGGACTGAAGCTTTCTTT

D: -
size: -
J: TRBJ2-7
length: 14
V: TRBV6-6
CDR3: CASRGRGHPYEQYF
DNA: TGTGCCAGCAGAGGACGCGGACACCCCTACGAGCAGTACTTC

D: -
size: few
J: TRBJ1-2
length: 12
V: TRBV4-1
CDR3: CASSQLSYGYTF
DNA: TGCGCCAGCAGCCAACTCAGCTATGGCTACACCTTC

D: -
size: -
J: TRBJ2-1
length: 14
V: TRBV5-1
CDR3: CASSVGHLDSEQFF
DNA: TGCGCCAGCAGCGTTGGACACTTGGATTCTGAGCAGTTCTTC

D: TRBD2
size: -
J: TRBJ2-7
length: 14
V: TRBV19
CDR3: CASSIYSGDYEQYF
DNA: TGTGCCAGTAGTATATATAGCGGGGACTACGAGCAGTACTTC

D: TRBD1
size: -
J: TRBJ2-3
length: 14
V: TRBV5-1
CDR3: CASSLRQGADTQYF
DNA: TGCGCCAGCAGCTTGAGACAGGGGGCAGATACGCAGTATTTT

D: -
size: -
J: TRBJ2-7
length: 11
V: TRBV5-6
CDR3: CASSLVGEQYF
DNA: TGTGCCAGCAGCTTGGTAGGCGAGCAGTACTTC

D: -
size: once
J: TRBJ1-1
length: 13
V: TRBV9
CDR3: CASSVEQGGEAFF
DNA: TGTGCCAGCAGCGTAGAACAGGGCGGAGAAGCTTTCTTT

D: -
size: -
J: TRBJ2-1
length: 15
V: TRBV7-3
CDR3: CASSREAITLNEQFF
DNA: TGTGCCAGCTCCCGAGAAGCGATTACTCTCAATGAGCAGTTCTTC

D: TRBD2
size: -
J: TRBJ2-5
length: 15
V: TRBV5-6
CDR3: CASSFGAGGRETQYF
DNA: TGTGCCAGCAGCTTTGGGGCGGGGGGCCGGGAGACCCAGTACTTC

D: -
size: once
J: TRBJ2-3
length: 15
V: TRBV5-1
CDR3: CASSLPSRSTDTQYF
DNA: TGCGCCAGCAGCCTCCCTAGCCGGAGCACAGATACGCAGTATTTT

D: -
size: -
J: TRBJ1-1
length: 14
V: TRBV5-4
CDR3: CASSLWDIPTEAFF
DNA: TGTGCCAGCAGCTTATGGGACATACCCACTGAAGCTTTCTTT

D: -
size: -
J: TRBJ1-2
length: 12
V: TRBV2
CDR3: CASSERLYGYTF
DNA: TGTGCCAGCAGTGAACGATTGTATGGCTACACCTTC

D: -
size: -
J: TRBJ2-7
length: 13
V: TRBV25-1
CDR3: CASTARQASEQYF
DNA: TGTGCCAGTACGGCGCGACAGGCGTCCGAGCAGTACTTC

D: -
size: -
J: TRBJ2-1
length: 15
V: TRBV5-4
CDR3: CASSFAGTPYNEQFF
DNA: TGTGCCAGCAGCTTCGCGGGGACCCCTTACAATGAGCAGTTCTTC

D: -
size: -
J: TRBJ1-1
length: 13
V: TRBV5-1
CDR3: CASSRTPEREAFF
DNA: TGCGCCAGCAGCCGGACCCCGGAAAGGGAAGCTTTCTTT

D: -
size: few
J: TRBJ1-3
length: 13
V: TRBV19
CDR3: CASSQGIGNTIYF
DNA: TGTGCCAGTAGTCAGGGGATCGGAAACACCATATATTTT

D: -
size: -
J: TRBJ2-2
length: 13
V: TRBV5-1
CDR3: CASSLSGTGELFF
DNA: TGCGCCAGCAGCCTTTCTGGCACCGGGGAGCTGTTTTTT

D: -
size: -
J: TRBJ2-7
length: 13
V: TRBV6-6
CDR3: CASSYLSVYEQYF
DNA: TGTGCCAGCAGTTACTTATCAGTCTACGAGCAGTACTTC

D: -
size: -
J: TRBJ1-1
length: 12
V: TRBV2
CDR3: CASILGNTEAFF
DNA: TGTGCCAGCATCCTGGGAAACACTGAAGCTTTCTTT

D: -
size: -
J: TRBJ2-1
length: 16
V: TRBV4-2
CDR3: CASSQSPGEPYNEQFF
DNA: TGTGCCAGCAGCCAAAGTCCGGGAGAACCGTACAATGAGCAGTTCTTC

D: -
size: -
J: TRBJ1-3
length: 13
V: TRBV7-6
CDR3: CASSLASGNTIYF
DNA: TGTGCCAGCAGCTTAGCTTCGGGAAACACCATATATTTT

D: TRBD2
size: -
J: TRBJ2-7
length: 14
V: TRBV27
CDR3: CASSFGGSSYEQYF
DNA: TGTGCCAGCAGTTTCGGCGGGAGCTCCTACGAGCAGTACTTC

D: -
size: -
J: TRBJ2-5
length: 14
V: TRBV7-2
CDR3: CASSPRAGQETQYF
DNA: TGTGCCAGCAGCCCCAGAGCGGGCCAAGAGACCCAGTACTTC

D: -
size: -
J: TRBJ1-1
length: 14
V: TRBV5-8
CDR3: CASSLGLQNTEAFF
DNA: TGTGCCAGCAGCCTCGGACTGCAGAACACTGAAGCTTTCTTT

D: TRBD2
size: -
J: TRBJ2-3
length: 14
V: TRBV5-1
CDR3: CASTSGGNTDTQYF
DNA: TGCGCCAGCACTAGCGGGGGGAACACAGATACGCAGTATTTT

D: -
size: -
J: TRBJ2-3
length: 14
V: TRBV5-6
CDR3: CASSLGTVPDTQYF
DNA: TGTGCCAGCAGCTTGGGGACTGTCCCAGATACGCAGTATTTT

D: -
size: -
J: TRBJ2-2
length: 14
V: TRBV2
CDR3: CASMSGGTIGELFF
DNA: TGTGCCAGCATGAGTGGGGGAACGATCGGGGAGCTGTTTTTT

D: -
size: -
J: TRBJ1-6
length: 17
V: TRBV5-1
CDR3: CASSLAPRGKDNSPLHF
DNA: TGCGCCAGCAGCTTGGCCCCAAGGGGAAAAGATAATTCACCCCTCCACTTT

D: -
size: -
J: TRBJ2-5
length: 15
V: TRBV5-4
CDR3: CASSLGWDGEETQYF
DNA: TGTGCCAGCAGCTTGGGGTGGGACGGGGAAGAGACCCAGTACTTC

D: TRBD1
size: once
J: TRBJ1-2
length: 17
V: TRBV5-1
CDR3: CASSFGPGQALKDGYTF
DNA: TGCGCCAGCAGCTTTGGACCGGGACAGGCTTTGAAGGATGGCTACACCTTC

D: -
size: -
J: TRBJ2-7
length: 17
V: TRBV7-2
CDR3: CASSLVPSGSTTYEQYF
DNA: TGTGCCAGCAGCTTAGTACCCTCTGGGAGCACCACCTACGAGCAGTACTTC

D: -
size: -
J: TRBJ2-2
length: 14
V: TRBV18
CDR3: CASSPLRDTGELFF
DNA: TGTGCCAGCTCACCACTAAGGGACACCGGGGAGCTGTTTTTT

D: TRBD1
size: -
J: TRBJ2-7
length: 13
V: TRBV6-6
CDR3: CASSRGQGYEQYF
DNA: TGTGCCAGCAGCCGGGGACAGGGTTACGAGCAGTACTTC

D: TRBD1
size: -
J: TRBJ2-1
length: 14
V: TRBV5-4
CDR3: CASSLQGARNEQFF
DNA: TGTGCCAGCAGCCTACAGGGGGCAAGGAATGAGCAGTTCTTC